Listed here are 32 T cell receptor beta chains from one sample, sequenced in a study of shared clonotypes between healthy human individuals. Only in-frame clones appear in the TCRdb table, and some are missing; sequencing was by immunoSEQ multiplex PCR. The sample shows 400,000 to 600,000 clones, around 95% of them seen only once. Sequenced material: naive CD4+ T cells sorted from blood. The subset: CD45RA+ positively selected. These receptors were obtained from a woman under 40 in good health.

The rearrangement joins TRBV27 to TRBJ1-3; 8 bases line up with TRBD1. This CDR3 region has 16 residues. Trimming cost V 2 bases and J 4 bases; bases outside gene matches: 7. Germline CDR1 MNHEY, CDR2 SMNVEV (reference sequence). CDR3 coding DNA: TGTGCCAGCAGTTTAAGGACAGGGATTAGCGGAAACACCATATATTTT. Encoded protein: CASSLRTGISGNTIYF.

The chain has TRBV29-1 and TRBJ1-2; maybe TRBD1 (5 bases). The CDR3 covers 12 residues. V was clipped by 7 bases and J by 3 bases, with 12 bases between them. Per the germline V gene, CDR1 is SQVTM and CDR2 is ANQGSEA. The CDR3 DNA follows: TGCAGCGCGGCCAAACAGGACTATGGCTACACCTTC. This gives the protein CSAAKQDYGYTF.

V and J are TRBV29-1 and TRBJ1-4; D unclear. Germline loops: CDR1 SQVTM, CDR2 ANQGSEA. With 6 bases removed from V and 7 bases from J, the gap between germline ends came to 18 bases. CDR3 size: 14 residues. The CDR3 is CSVQTGPRGEKLFF. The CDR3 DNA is TGCAGCGTCCAAACCGGGCCGCGGGGTGAAAAACTGTTTTTT.

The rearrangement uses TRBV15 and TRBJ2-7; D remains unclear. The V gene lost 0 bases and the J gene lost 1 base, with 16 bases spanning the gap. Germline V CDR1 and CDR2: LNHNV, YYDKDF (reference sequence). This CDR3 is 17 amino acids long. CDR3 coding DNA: TGTGCCACCAGCAGAGACAACCCCGTCGGCAATTCCTACGAGCAGTACTTC. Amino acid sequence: CATSRDNPVGNSYEQYF.

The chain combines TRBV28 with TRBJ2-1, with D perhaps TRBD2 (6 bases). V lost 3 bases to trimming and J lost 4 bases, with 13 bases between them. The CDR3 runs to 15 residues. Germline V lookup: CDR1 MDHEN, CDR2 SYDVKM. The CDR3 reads CASSLGEAGYNEQFF. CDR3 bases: TGTGCCAGCAGTTTGGGGGAGGCCGGATACAATGAGCAGTTCTTC.

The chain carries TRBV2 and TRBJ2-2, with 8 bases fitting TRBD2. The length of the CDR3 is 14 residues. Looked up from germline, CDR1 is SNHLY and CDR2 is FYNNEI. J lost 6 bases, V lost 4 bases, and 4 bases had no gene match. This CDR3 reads CASSGVAGSGELFF. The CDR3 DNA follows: TGTGCCAGCAGTGGAGTAGCGGGGTCCGGGGAGCTGTTTTTT.

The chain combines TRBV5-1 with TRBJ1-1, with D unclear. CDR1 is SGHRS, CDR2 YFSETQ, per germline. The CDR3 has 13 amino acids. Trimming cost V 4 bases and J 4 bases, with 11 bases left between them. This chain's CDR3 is CASSHYQPTEAFF. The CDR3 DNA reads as TGCGCCAGCAGCCACTACCAACCCACTGAAGCTTTCTTT. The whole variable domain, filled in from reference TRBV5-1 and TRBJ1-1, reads KAGVTQTPRYLIKTRGQQVTLSCSPISGHRSVSWYQQTPGQGLQFLFEYFSETQRNKGNFPGRFSGRQFSNSRSEMNVSTLELGDSALYLCASSHYQPTEAFFGQGTRLTVV.

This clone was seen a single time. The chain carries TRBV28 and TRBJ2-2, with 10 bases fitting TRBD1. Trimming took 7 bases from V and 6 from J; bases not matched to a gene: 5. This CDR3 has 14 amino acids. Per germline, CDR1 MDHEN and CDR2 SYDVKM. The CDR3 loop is CASKRDRGPGELFF. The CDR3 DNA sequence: TGTGCCAGCAAACGGGACAGGGGACCCGGGGAGCTGTTTTTT.

The DNA of the CDR3 is TGTGCCAGTAGTAAGGGCACTAGCGGGAGACGGGAGACCCAGTACTTC. Translated: CASSKGTSGRRETQYF. This sequence joins TRBV19 and TRBJ2-5; 11 bases map to TRBD2. Trimming at V came to 4 bases and at J to 5 bases, leaving 9 bases not matched to a gene. The CDR3 has 16 amino acids. CDR1 is LNHDA, CDR2 SQIVND, per germline (reference sequence).

The CDR3 loop reads CATAGSRQSSTDTQYF. The CDR3 DNA reads as TGTGCCACCGCGGGGTCGAGACAGTCCAGCACAGATACGCAGTATTTT. The V gene is TRBV2, the J gene TRBJ2-3; D might be TRBD2 (6 bases). The germline V gene encodes CDR1 SNHLY and CDR2 FYNNEI. V was cut by 10 bases and J by 0 bases, with 20 bases left in between. CDR3 length: 16 residues. Filled out from reference TRBV2 and TRBJ2-3, the complete variable domain reads EPEVTQTPSHQVTQMGQEVILRCVPISNHLYFYWYRQILGQKVEFLVSFYNNEISEKSEIFDDQFSVERPDGSNFTLKIRSTKLEDSAMYFCATAGSRQSSTDTQYFGPGTRLTVL.

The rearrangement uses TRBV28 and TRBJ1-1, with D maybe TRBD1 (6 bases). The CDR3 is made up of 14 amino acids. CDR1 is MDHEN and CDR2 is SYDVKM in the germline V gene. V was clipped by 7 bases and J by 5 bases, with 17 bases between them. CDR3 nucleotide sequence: TGTGCCAGCAAACAGGGAGCATGGGTGACTGAAGCTTTCTTT. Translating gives CASKQGAWVTEAFF.

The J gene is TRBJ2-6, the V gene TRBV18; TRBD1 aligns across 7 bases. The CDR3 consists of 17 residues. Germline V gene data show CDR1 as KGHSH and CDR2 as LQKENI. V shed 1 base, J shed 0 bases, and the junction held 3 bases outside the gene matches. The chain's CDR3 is CASSPRGDSSGANVLTF. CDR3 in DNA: TGTGCCAGCTCACCACGAGGGGACAGCTCTGGGGCCAACGTCCTGACTTTC.

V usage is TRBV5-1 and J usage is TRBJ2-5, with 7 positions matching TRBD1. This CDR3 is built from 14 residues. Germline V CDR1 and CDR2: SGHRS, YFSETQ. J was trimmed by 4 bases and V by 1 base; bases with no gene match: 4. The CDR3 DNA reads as TGCGCCAGCAGCTTGCGACAGGGATCAGAGACCCAGTACTTC. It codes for CASSLRQGSETQYF.

CDR3 coding DNA: TGTGCCAGCAGTTTCCCCCTAACCTACGAGCAGTACTTC. The encoded protein is CASSFPLTYEQYF. This chain links TRBV28 with TRBJ2-7; D gene uncertain. The ends were cut back, 3 bases at V and 2 bases at J, with 8 bases in the middle. This CDR3 spans 13 amino acids. The germline CDR1 and CDR2 sequences are MDHEN and SYDVKM.

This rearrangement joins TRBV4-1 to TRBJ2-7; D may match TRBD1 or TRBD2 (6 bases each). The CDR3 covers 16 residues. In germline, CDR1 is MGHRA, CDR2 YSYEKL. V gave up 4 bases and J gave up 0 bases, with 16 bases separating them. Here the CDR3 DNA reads TGCGCCAGCAGCCCCCCGGGGGCCTTTAGCTCCTACGAGCAGTACTTC. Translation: CASSPPGAFSSYEQYF.

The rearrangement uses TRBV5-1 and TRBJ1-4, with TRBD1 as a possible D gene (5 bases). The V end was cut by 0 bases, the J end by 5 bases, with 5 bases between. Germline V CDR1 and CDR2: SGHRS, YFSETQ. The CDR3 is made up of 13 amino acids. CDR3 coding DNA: TGCGCCAGCAGCTTGGGGACAAATGAAAAACTGTTTTTT. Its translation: CASSLGTNEKLFF.

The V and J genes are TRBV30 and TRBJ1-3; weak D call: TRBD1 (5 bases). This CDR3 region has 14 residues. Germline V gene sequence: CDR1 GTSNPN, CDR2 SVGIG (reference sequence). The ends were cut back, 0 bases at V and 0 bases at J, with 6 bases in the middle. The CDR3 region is CAWSVQVSGNTIYF. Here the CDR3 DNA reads TGTGCCTGGAGTGTACAGGTCTCTGGAAACACCATATATTTT.

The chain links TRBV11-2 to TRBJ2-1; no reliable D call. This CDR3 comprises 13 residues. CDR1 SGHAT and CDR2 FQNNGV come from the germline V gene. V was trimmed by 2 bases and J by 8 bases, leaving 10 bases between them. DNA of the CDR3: TGTGCCAGCAGCTTAATGTTGTTTGATGAGCAGTTCTTC. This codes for CASSLMLFDEQFF.

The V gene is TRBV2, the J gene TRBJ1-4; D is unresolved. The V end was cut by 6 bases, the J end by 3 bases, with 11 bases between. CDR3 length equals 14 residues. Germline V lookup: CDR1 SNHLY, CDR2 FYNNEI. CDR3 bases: TGTGCCAGCAGAAAAGGGTCGTCTAATGAAAAACTGTTTTTT. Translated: CASRKGSSNEKLFF.

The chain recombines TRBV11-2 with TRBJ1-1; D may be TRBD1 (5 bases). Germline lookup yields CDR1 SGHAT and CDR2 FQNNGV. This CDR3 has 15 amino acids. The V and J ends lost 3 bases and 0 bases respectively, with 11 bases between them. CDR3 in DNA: TGTGCCAGCAGCTTCGGATTGACAGTGAACACTGAAGCTTTCTTT. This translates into CASSFGLTVNTEAFF.

CDR3 amino acids: CASSLDRGIAGELFF. The CDR3 nucleotides are TGTGCCAGCAGTCTTGACAGGGGCATCGCCGGGGAGCTGTTTTTT. This rearrangement joins TRBV6-1 to TRBJ2-2; 8 positions agree with TRBD1. This CDR3 region has 15 residues. After removal of 5 bases from V and 6 bases from J, the junction contained 8 bases not matched to a gene. CDR1 is MNHNS, CDR2 SASEGT, per germline.

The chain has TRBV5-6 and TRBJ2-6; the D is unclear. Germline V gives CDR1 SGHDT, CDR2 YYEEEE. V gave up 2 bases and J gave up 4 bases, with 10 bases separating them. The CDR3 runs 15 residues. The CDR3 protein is CASSFKGSGANVLTF. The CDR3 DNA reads TGTGCCAGCAGCTTTAAGGGTTCGGGGGCCAACGTCCTGACTTTC.

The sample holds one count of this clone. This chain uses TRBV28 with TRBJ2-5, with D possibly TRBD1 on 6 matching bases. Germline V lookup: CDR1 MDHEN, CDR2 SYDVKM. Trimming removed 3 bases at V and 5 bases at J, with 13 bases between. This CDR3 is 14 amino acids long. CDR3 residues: CASSLSGVGETQYF. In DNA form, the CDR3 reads TGTGCCAGCAGTTTGTCAGGGGTCGGGGAGACCCAGTACTTC.

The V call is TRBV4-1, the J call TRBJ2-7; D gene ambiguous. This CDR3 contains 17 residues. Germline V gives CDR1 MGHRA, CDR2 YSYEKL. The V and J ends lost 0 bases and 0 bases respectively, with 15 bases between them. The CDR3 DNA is TGCGCCAGCAGCCAAGAATCCCCTCGTTCTTACTCCTACGAGCAGTACTTC. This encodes CASSQESPRSYSYEQYF.

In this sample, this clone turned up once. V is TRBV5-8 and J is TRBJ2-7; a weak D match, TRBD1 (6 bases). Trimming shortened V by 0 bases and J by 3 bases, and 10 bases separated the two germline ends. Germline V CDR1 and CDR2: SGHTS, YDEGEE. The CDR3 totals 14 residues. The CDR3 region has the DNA TGTGCCAGCAGCTTGGAGGGGGACGGCTACGAGCAGTACTTC. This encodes CASSLEGDGYEQYF.

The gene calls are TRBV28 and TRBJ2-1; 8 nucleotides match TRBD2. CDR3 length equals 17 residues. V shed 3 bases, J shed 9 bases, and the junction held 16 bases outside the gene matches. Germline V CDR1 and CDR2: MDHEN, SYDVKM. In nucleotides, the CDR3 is TGTGCCAGCAGTTTTCCCCTAATTTGGAAAGCGGGAGTTGAGCAGTTCTTC. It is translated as CASSFPLIWKAGVEQFF.

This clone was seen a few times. This chain's CDR3 is CASSDQGNSNQPQHF. CDR3 nucleotides: TGTGCCAGCAGTGACCAGGGGAATAGCAATCAGCCCCAGCATTTT. The V gene is TRBV2, the J gene TRBJ1-5; D possibly corresponds to TRBD1 (6 bases). Trimming cost V 3 bases and J 0 bases, with 9 bases left between them. This CDR3 is built from 15 residues. Germline CDR1 and CDR2: SNHLY and FYNNEI. The full variable domain, in which reference TRBV2 and TRBJ1-5 provide the parts outside the CDR3, is EPEVTQTPSHQVTQMGQEVILRCVPISNHLYFYWYRQILGQKVEFLVSFYNNEISEKSEIFDDQFSVERPDGSNFTLKIRSTKLEDSAMYFCASSDQGNSNQPQHFGDGTRLSIL.

This CDR3 reads CASSPQGQAGIAGIDTQYF. CDR3 nucleotide sequence: TGTGCCAGCTCACCGCAGGGACAGGCCGGGATAGCGGGAATCGATACGCAGTATTTT. V gene TRBV18 combines with J gene TRBJ2-3; D is perhaps TRBD1 or TRBD2 (8 bases each). The CDR3 has 19 amino acids. Trimming removed 3 bases from V and 6 bases from J, with 28 bases in between. CDR1 is KGHSH and CDR2 is LQKENI in the germline V gene.

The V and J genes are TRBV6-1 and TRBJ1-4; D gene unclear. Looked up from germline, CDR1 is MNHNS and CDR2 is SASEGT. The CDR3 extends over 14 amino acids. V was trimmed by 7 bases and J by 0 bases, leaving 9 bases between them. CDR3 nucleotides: TGTGCCAGCACCCAACGGTCAACTAATGAAAAACTGTTTTTT. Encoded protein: CASTQRSTNEKLFF.

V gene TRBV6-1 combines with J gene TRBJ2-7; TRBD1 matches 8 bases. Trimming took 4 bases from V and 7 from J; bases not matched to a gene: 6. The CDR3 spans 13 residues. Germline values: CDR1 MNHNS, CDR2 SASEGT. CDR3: CASSGTYRGEQYF. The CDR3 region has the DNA TGTGCCAGCAGTGGTACCTACAGGGGGGAGCAGTACTTC.

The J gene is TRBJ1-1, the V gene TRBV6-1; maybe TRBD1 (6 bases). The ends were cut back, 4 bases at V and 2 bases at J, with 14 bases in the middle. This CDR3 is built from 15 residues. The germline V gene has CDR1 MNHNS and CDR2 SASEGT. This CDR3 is CASSGRRGVNTEAFF. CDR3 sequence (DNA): TGTGCCAGCAGTGGAAGGAGGGGGGTTAACACTGAAGCTTTCTTT.

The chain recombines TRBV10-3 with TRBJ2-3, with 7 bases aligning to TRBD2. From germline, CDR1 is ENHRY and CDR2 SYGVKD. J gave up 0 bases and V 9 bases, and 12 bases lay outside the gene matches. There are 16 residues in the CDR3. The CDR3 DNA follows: TGTGCCATGAGAGGCAGTATTAGCGGGAGCACAGATACGCAGTATTTT. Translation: CAMRGSISGSTDTQYF.